These T cell receptor beta chains were read from a single sample in a study of beta chain features in type 1 diabetes. The assay was immunoSEQ multiplex PCR, and TCRdb's table has in-frame clones only and misses some. This table has approximately 150,000 clones, about 10% appearing once. Sequenced sample: naive CD4+ T cells from blood. The receptors come from a young man in good health. CDR3s include the opening cysteine and the closing phenylalanine or tryptophan. A D gene is named only where the DNA matches it firmly. Only part of the rows carry a size: once, few, many, or a class if the clone is expanded.

>few|TRBJ1-4|TRBV18|-
TGTGCCAGCTCACCCGACAGTCCTCAGGTGGAGGAAAAACTGTTTTTT
CASSPDSPQVEEKLFF
>-|TRBJ2-1|TRBV28|TRBD2
TGTGCCAGCAGTTTCGGGGGGGCTCCGAACAATGAGCAGTTCTTC
CASSFGGAPNNEQFF
>-|TRBJ1-6|TRBV10-2|-
TGCGCCAGCAGTGAACAGGCCCTAACACCCCTCCACTTT
CASSEQALTPLHF
>-|TRBJ2-7|TRBV27|-
TGTGCCAGCAGTTTATCGGCAGGGATGGTTTACGAGCAGTACTTC
CASSLSAGMVYEQYF
>many|TRBJ2-3|TRBV29-1|-
TGCAGCGTTGAAACCGGTACGCAGTATTTT
CSVETGTQYF
>many|TRBJ2-5|TRBV7-2|-
TGTGCCAGCAGCGTCAGCGGTACCCAAGAGACCCAGTACTTC
CASSVSGTQETQYF
>-|TRBJ2-1|TRBV7-9|TRBD2
TGTGCCAGCAGCCTAGCGGGGGGGCCGGGGGATGAGCAGTTCTTC
CASSLAGGPGDEQFF
>-|TRBJ1-4|TRBV5-1|-
TGCGCCAGCAGCTTGGTCAGGGGCGATGAAAAACTGTTTTTT
CASSLVRGDEKLFF
>few|TRBJ1-3|TRBV18|-
TGTGCCAGCTCACGCGGGGTTCTTTCTGGAAACACCATATATTTT
CASSRGVLSGNTIYF
>-|TRBJ2-5|TRBV6-6|-
TGTGCCAGCACCTTCGCCCTACAGGGGAGGGAGACCCAGTACTTC
CASTFALQGRETQYF
>few|TRBJ1-2|TRBV5-6|TRBD1
TGTGCCAGCACGGACAGGGATGGCTACACCTTC
CASTDRDGYTF
>-|TRBJ1-5|TRBV7-2|-
TGTGCCAGCAGCTTACTGGGAGGTGTGGGTCAGCCCCAGCATTTT
CASSLLGGVGQPQHF
>few|TRBJ1-2|TRBV10-3|-
TGTGCCATCAGCTGGGGAGACTATGGCTACACCTTC
CAISWGDYGYTF
>-|TRBJ2-2|TRBV7-3|TRBD2
TGTGCCAGCAGCTTAGCGGTAGAAGCGGGGGTAACCGGGGAGCTGTTTTTT
CASSLAVEAGVTGELFF
>-|TRBJ2-3|TRBV19|-
TGTGCCAGTAGTAGGTGGCTCGGGACTAGCACAGATACGCAGTATTTT
CASSRWLGTSTDTQYF
>-|TRBJ2-2|TRBV7-2|-
TGTGCCAGCAGGGGGGGTGGCGGGAACACCGGGGAGCTGTTTTTT
CASRGGGGNTGELFF
>-|TRBJ2-7|TRBV7-9|TRBD1
TGTGCCAGCAGACTCCAGACAGGGAAGGTCTACGAGCAGTACTTC
CASRLQTGKVYEQYF
>few|TRBJ2-3|TRBV2|TRBD2
TGTGCCAGCTGCGGGGGGACTTTCGAAAATACGCAGTATTTT
CASCGGTFENTQYF
>few|TRBJ1-2|TRBV5-5|TRBD1
TGTGCCAGCAGCCCGGACAGGGAACACTATGGCTACACCTTC
CASSPDREHYGYTF
>-|TRBJ1-1|TRBV30|TRBD1
TGTGCCTCTCACCTGGGACAGGGCTGGACTGAAGCTTTCTTT
CASHLGQGWTEAFF
>-|TRBJ2-7|TRBV6-5|-
TGTGCCAGCATTAAAGACTGCACCTCCTACGAGCAGTACTTC
CASIKDCTSYEQYF
>-|TRBJ2-3|TRBV7-2|TRBD2
TGTGCCAGCAGACTAGCGAACACAGATACGCAGTATTTT
CASRLANTDTQYF
>-|TRBJ1-5|TRBV6-6|-
TGTGCCAGCAGTTTCAGGGGATTCGAGGGGTCCCAGCATTTT
CASSFRGFEGSQHF
>few|TRBJ1-2|TRBV11-2|-
TGTGCCAGCAGCCCGTATGGAGGTGCCCTCTATGGCTACACCTTC
CASSPYGGALYGYTF
>-|TRBJ1-2|TRBV18|-
TGTGCCAGCTCACCGGAGGAACTCTATGGCTACACCTTC
CASSPEELYGYTF
>few|TRBJ2-7|TRBV18|-
TGTGCCAGCTCACCAGGGGGGATCCGCGGCGACTCCTACGAGCAGTACTTC
CASSPGGIRGDSYEQYF
>few|TRBJ2-4|TRBV25-1|TRBD1
TGTGCCAGCAGTGGATACAGGGGTCATGAAAACATTCAGTACTTC
CASSGYRGHENIQYF
>few|TRBJ2-1|TRBV4-3|TRBD1
TGCGCCAGCAGCCAGGAATCCAGGGGGCGGAGTAGCTACAATGAGCAGTTCTTC
CASSQESRGRSSYNEQFF
>few|TRBJ2-7|TRBV30|TRBD2
TGTGCCTGGAGGGGACTAGCGGACTCCTACGAGCAGTACTTC
CAWRGLADSYEQYF
>few|TRBJ1-4|TRBV7-2|-
TGTGCCAGCAGCTTAGCCAGTACAACTAATGAAAAACTGTTTTTT
CASSLASTTNEKLFF
>-|TRBJ2-3|TRBV4-2|-
TGTGCCAGCAGCTACGCAGGCGGGGCCAATGCAGATACGCAGTATTTT
CASSYAGGANADTQYF
>-|TRBJ2-1|TRBV7-2|-
TGTGCCAGCAGCCTCTCAGGGATAGAGCAGTTCTTC
CASSLSGIEQFF
>-|TRBJ2-3|TRBV7-2|-
TGTGCCAGCAGCTTAACAGTCGCAGATACGCAGTATTTT
CASSLTVADTQYF
>few|TRBJ1-2|TRBV27|TRBD1
TGTGCCAGCAGCTTGACAGGGGGCTATGGCTACACCTTC
CASSLTGGYGYTF
>few|TRBJ1-5|TRBV10-3|-
TGTGCCATCAGTGAGTCGGGGGGAGGGGATCAGCCCCAGCATTTT
CAISESGGGDQPQHF
>-|TRBJ2-5|TRBV9|TRBD2
TGTGCCAGCAGCCCCAGTAGGGGACGGGGGGATCAGGAGACCCAGTACTTC
CASSPSRGRGDQETQYF
>-|TRBJ1-4|TRBV7-2|-
TGTGCCAGCAGCTCTACCGACAAGCCAACTAATGAAAAACTGTTTTTT
CASSSTDKPTNEKLFF
>few|TRBJ2-5|TRBV4-2|TRBD2
TGTGCCAGCAGCAAAACCGGGACTAGCGGGCAATGGGTAGTCCAAGAGACCCAGTACTTC
CASSKTGTSGQWVVQETQYF
>few|TRBJ2-7|TRBV18|TRBD1
TGTGCCAGCTCACCAATAAATCCGACAGGGCGTGCCGACGAGCAGTACTTC
CASSPINPTGRADEQYF
>few|TRBJ2-2|TRBV11-2|TRBD2
TGTGCCAGCAGCTCCATAGCGGGGGCCAACACCGGGGAGCTGTTTTTT
CASSSIAGANTGELFF
>many|TRBJ1-1|TRBV5-1|-
TGCGCCAGCGGCTCGGGGTCCCCAAGGTGGACTGAAGCTTTCTTT
CASGSGSPRWTEAFF
>few|TRBJ2-2|TRBV7-3|-
TGTGCCAGCAGCTTAGCGGGCAGAAACACCGGGGAGCTGTTTTTT
CASSLAGRNTGELFF
>-|TRBJ2-2|TRBV5-5|TRBD2
TGTGCCAGCAGCTTGGAGGTTCTAGCGGGCGGGGAGCTGTTTTTT
CASSLEVLAGGELFF
>few|TRBJ2-3|TRBV5-1|-
TGCGCCAGCAGCTCGGCGTGGGGGCCGGATACGCAGTATTTT
CASSSAWGPDTQYF
>-|TRBJ2-3|TRBV12-5|-
TGTGCTAGTGGTTTATCCGGCACAGATACGCAGTATTTT
CASGLSGTDTQYF
>many|TRBJ2-5|TRBV7-6|-
TGTGCCAGCAGCTTAGTCAGTCAAGAGACCCAGTACTTC
CASSLVSQETQYF
>few|TRBJ2-1|TRBV19|TRBD1
TGTGCCAGTAGATCCGGGACAGGGGGCGCTTTCTACAATGAGCAGTTCTTC
CASRSGTGGAFYNEQFF
>-|TRBJ2-7|TRBV6-5|-
TGTGCCAGCAGTTCTAGGGGGGAGCAGTACTTC
CASSSRGEQYF
>few|TRBJ2-3|TRBV5-1|TRBD2
TGCGCCAGCAGTAGCGAGCGGGGGGTCACAGATACGCAGTATTTT
CASSSERGVTDTQYF
>-|TRBJ2-3|TRBV7-3|TRBD1
TGTGCCAGCAGCGCCTTCGGGACAGGGATAGATACGCAGTATTTT
CASSAFGTGIDTQYF
>few|TRBJ2-6|TRBV5-4|TRBD1
TGTGCCAGCAGCGCGGGACAGGGGGCGGGTGGGGCCAACGTCCTGACTTTC
CASSAGQGAGGANVLTF
>few|TRBJ2-5|TRBV5-4|TRBD2
TGTGCCAGCAGCGCCGCGGGGGGGGAGACCCAGTACTTC
CASSAAGGETQYF
>-|TRBJ1-2|TRBV28|TRBD1
TGTGCCAGCACGGACAGGACCGCGGGAAGCTACACCTTC
CASTDRTAGSYTF
>few|TRBJ2-3|TRBV6-5|TRBD2
TGTGCCAGCAGTTACCTAGCGGGGGGCCGAGATACGCAGTATTTT
CASSYLAGGRDTQYF
>few|TRBJ2-1|TRBV11-3|-
TGTGCCAGCAGCCTCACGGACACGAACAATGAGCAGTTCTTC
CASSLTDTNNEQFF
>few|TRBJ1-4|TRBV7-8|-
TGTGCCAGCAGCCCATACAAACAGGCAACTAATGAAAAACTGTTTTTT
CASSPYKQATNEKLFF
>few|TRBJ1-1|TRBV27|-
TGTGCCAGCAGTTTTTCGCGCGGGCCAAACACTGAAGCTTTCTTT
CASSFSRGPNTEAFF
>-|TRBJ2-7|TRBV6-5|-
TGTGCCAGCAGTTACTCGACCGACAGGACCTTAAAGCAGTACTTC
CASSYSTDRTLKQYF
>-|TRBJ2-3|TRBV7-9|-
TGTGCCAGCAGCTTTTCCTCAGATACGCAGTATTTT
CASSFSSDTQYF